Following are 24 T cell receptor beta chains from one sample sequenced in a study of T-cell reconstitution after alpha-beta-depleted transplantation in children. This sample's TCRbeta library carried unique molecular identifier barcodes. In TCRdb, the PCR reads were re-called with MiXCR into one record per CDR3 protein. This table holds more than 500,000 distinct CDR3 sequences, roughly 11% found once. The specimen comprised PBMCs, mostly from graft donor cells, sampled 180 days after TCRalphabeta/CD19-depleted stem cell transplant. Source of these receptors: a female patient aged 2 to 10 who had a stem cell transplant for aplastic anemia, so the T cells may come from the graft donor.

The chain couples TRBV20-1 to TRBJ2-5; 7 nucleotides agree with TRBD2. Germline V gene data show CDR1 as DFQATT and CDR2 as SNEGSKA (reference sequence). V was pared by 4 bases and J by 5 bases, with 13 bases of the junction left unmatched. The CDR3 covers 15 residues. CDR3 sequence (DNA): TGCAGTGCTAACCCCCTGGGGAGGGTCGGGGAGACCCAGTACTTC. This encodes CSANPLGRVGETQYF.

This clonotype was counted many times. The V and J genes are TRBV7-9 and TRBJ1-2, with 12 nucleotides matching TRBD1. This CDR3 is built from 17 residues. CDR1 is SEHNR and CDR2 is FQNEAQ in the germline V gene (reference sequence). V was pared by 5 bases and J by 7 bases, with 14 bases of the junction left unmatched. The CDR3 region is CASSARIRDRGQIGYTF. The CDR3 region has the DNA TGTGCCAGCAGCGCCAGAATCCGGGACAGGGGGCAAATTGGCTACACCTTC.

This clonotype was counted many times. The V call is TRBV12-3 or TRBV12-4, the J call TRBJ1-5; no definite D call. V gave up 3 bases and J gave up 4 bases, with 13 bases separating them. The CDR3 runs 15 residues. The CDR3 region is CASSLYPMWNQPQHF. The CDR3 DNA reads TGTGCCAGCAGTTTGTATCCAATGTGGAATCAGCCCCAGCATTTT.

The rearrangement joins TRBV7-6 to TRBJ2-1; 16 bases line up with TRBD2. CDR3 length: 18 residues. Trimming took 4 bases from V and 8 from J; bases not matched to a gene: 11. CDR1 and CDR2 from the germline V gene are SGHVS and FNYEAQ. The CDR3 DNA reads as TGTGCCAGCAGCTCGGGACTAGCGGGAGGGCCGGGTGTTCATGAGCAGTTCTTC. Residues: CASSSGLAGGPGVHEQFF. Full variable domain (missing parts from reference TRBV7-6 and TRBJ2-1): GAGVSQSPRYKVTKRGQDVALRCDPISGHVSLYWYRQALGQGPEFLTYFNYEAQQDKSGLPNDRFSAERPEGSISTLTIQRTEQRDSAMYRCASSSGLAGGPGVHEQFFGPGTRLTVL.

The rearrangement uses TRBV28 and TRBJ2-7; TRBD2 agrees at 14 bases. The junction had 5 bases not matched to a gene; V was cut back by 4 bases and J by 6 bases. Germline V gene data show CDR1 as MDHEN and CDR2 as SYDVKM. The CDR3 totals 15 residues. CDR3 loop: CASSSGTSGSGEQYF. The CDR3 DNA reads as TGTGCCAGCAGTTCGGGGACTAGCGGGAGTGGCGAGCAGTACTTC.

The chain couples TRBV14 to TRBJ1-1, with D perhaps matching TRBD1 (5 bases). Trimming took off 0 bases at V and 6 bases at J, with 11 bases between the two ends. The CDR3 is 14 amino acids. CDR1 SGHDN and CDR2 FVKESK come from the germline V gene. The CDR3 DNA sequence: TGTGCCAGCAGCCAAGAGGTCCGAGGGGCTGAAGCTTTCTTT. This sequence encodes CASSQEVRGAEAFF.

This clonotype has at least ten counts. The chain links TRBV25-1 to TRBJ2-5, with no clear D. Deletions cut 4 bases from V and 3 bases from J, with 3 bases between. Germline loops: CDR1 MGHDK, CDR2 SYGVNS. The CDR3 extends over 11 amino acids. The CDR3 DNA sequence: TGTGCCAGCAGTGTCGAAGAGACCCAGTACTTC. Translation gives CASSVEETQYF.

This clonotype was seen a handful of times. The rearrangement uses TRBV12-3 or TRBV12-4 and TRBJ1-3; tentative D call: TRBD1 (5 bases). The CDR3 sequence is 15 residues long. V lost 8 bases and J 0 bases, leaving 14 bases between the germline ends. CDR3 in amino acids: CASPPWGTSGNTIYF. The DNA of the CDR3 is TGTGCCAGCCCGCCGTGGGGGACCTCTGGAAACACCATATATTTT.

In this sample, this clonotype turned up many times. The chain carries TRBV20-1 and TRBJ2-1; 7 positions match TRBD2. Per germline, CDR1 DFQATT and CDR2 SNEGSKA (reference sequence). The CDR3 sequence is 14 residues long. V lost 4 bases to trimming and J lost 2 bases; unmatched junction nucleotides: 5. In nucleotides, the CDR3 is TGCAGTGCTATGAAGCGGGATACCTACAATGAGCAGTTCTTC. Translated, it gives CSAMKRDTYNEQFF.

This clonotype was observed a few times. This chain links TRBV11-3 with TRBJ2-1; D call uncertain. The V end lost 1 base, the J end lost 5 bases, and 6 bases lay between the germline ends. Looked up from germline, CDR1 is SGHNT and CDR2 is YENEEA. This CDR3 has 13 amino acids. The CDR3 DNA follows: TGTGCCAGCAGCTTAGCTCTCCACAATGAGCAGTTCTTC. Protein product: CASSLALHNEQFF.

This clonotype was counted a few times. CDR3 DNA: TGCGCCAGCAGCCCTACAGGGCCGCGGACTGAAGCTTTCTTT. Translating it yields CASSPTGPRTEAFF. The genes are TRBV5-1 and TRBJ1-1; TRBD1 might be the D (6 bases). The germline V and J ends were trimmed by 4 bases and 5 bases, with 15 bases remaining between them. Germline CDR1 is SGHRS and CDR2 is YFSETQ. The CDR3 has 14 residues.

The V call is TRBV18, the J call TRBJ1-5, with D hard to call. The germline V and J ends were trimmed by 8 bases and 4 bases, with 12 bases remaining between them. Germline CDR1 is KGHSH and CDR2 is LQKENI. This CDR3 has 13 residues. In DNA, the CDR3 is TGTGCCAGCGGCTCCCGGGGTAATCAGCCCCAGCATTTT. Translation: CASGSRGNQPQHF.

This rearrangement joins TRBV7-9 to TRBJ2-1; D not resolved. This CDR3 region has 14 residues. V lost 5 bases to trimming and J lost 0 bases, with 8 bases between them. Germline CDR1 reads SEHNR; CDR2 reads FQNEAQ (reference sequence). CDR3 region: CASSRLNSYNEQFF. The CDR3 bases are TGTGCCAGCAGCCGGCTTAACTCCTACAATGAGCAGTTCTTC.

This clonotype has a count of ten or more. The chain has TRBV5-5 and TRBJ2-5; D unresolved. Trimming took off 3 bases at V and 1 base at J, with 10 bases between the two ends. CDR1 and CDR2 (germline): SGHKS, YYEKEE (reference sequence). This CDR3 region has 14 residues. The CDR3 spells CASSYSASQETQYF. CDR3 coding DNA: TGTGCCAGCAGCTATTCGGCGAGCCAAGAGACCCAGTACTTC.

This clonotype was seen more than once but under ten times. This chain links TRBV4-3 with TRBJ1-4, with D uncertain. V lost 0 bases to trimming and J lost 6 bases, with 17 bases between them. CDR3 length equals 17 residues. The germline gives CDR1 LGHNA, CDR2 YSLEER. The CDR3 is CASSQDQRLPGDEKLFF. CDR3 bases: TGCGCCAGCAGCCAAGACCAAAGGCTACCCGGAGATGAAAAACTGTTTTTT.

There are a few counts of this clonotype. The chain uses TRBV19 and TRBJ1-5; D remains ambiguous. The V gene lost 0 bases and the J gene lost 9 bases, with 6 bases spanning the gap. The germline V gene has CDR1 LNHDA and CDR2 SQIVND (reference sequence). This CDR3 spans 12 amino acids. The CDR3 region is CASSIEKGPQHF. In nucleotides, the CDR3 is TGTGCCAGTAGTATAGAGAAGGGGCCCCAGCATTTT.

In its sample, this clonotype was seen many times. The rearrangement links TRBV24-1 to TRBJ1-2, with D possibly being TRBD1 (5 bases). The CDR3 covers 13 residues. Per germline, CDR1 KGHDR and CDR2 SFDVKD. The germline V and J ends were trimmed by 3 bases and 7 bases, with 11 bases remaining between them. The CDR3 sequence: CATSDELGAGYTF. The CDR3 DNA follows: TGTGCCACCAGTGATGAACTCGGGGCTGGCTACACCTTC.

The CDR3 DNA reads as TGTGCCAGCAGCACTGGACTCGATCGAAACACCGGGGAGCTGTTTTTT. This encodes CASSTGLDRNTGELFF. The chain is built from TRBV9 and TRBJ2-2; D is possibly TRBD2 (5 bases). Trimming cost V 4 bases and J 2 bases, with 15 bases left between them. Germline lookup yields CDR1 SGDLS and CDR2 YYNGEE. The CDR3 spans 16 residues.

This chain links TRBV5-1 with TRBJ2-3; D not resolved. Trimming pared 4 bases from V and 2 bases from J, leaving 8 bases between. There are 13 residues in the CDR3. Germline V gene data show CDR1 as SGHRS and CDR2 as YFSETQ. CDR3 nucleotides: TGCGCCAGCAGCAAGGAGTACACAGATACGCAGTATTTT. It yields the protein CASSKEYTDTQYF.

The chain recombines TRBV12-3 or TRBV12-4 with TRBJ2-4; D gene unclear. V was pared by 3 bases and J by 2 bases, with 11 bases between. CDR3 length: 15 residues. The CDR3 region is CASSFETWSKNIQYF. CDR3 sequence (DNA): TGTGCCAGCAGTTTTGAGACATGGTCCAAAAACATTCAGTACTTC.

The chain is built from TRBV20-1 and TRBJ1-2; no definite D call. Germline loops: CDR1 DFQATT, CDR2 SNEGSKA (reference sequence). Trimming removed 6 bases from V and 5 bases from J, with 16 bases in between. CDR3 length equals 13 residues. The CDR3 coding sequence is TGCAGTGCAACGAACGGACTTTTATATGGCTACACCTTC. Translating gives CSATNGLLYGYTF.

The CDR3 here is CSAPGQGQETQYF. In nucleotides, the CDR3 is TGCAGTGCCCCGGGACAGGGACAAGAGACCCAGTACTTC. This rearrangement joins TRBV20-1 to TRBJ2-5; 9 nucleotides line up with TRBD1. J gave up 2 bases and V 6 bases, and 4 bases lay outside the gene matches. CDR3 size: 13 residues. The germline V gene has CDR1 DFQATT and CDR2 SNEGSKA (reference sequence).

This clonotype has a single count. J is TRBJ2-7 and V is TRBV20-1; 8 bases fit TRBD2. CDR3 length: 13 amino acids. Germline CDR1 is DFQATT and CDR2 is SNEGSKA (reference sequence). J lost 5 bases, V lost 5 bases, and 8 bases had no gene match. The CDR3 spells CSAVQREKNEQYV. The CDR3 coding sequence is TGCAGTGCTGTCCAGCGGGAGAAAAACGAGCAGTACGTC.

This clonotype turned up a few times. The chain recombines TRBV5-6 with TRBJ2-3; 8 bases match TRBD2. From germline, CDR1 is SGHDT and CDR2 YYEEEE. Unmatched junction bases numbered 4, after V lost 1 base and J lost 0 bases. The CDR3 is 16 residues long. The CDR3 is CASSLPGTRSTDTQYF. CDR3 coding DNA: TGTGCCAGCAGCTTGCCCGGGACTAGGAGCACAGATACGCAGTATTTT.